This TCR beta chain was sequenced during a study of control samples from healthy donors and cancer patients. This clone was seen once. With 1 base clipped from V and 11 bases from J, the junction kept 12 bases outside the gene matches. The germline CDR1 and CDR2 sequences are MNHEY and SVGEGT. CDR3 length: 16 amino acids. Some clones are missing from TCRdb's copy, which holds only in-frame ones; the method was immunoSEQ multiplex PCR. The profile shows fewer than 200,000 clones, 70% to 90% of them singletons. Sequenced: blood. This TCR came from a man aged 30 to 45 in good health. J is TRBJ2-1 and V is TRBV6-2 or TRBV6-3; 9 bases agree with TRBD2. The CDR3, as DNA: TGTGCCAGCAGTTACTGGGCCGCCGGGACTAGCAGGAAGCAGTTCTTC. This gives the protein CASSYWAAGTSRKQFF.